These T cell receptor beta chains were read from a single sample in a study of cytomegalovirus exposure and HLA in healthy donors. Produced via immunoSEQ multiplex PCR; TCRdb's table is partial and in-frame only. The repertoire holds about 190,000 clones, with roughly 77% as singletons. The material sequenced was PBMCs. These TCRs come from a man aged 30 to 39 in good health and CMV-seropositive. CDR3s include the opening cysteine and the closing phenylalanine or tryptophan. The D gene is left open where the match is weak. Rows may omit the clone size; those that give it use once, few, many or a size class.

clone size: -
V gene: TRBV9
CDR3 length: 14
D gene: -
J gene: TRBJ1-2
CDR3 DNA: TGTGCCAGCAGCGTAACAGGGTCCAGCTATGGCTACACCTTC
CDR3 protein: CASSVTGSSYGYTF

clone size: once
V gene: TRBV28
CDR3 length: 16
D gene: TRBD2
J gene: TRBJ2-7
CDR3 DNA: TGTGCCAGCAGTCCCGGGACTAGCGGGAGTAGGTACGAGCAGTACTTC
CDR3 protein: CASSPGTSGSRYEQYF

clone size: -
V gene: TRBV2
CDR3 length: 21
D gene: TRBD2
J gene: TRBJ2-7
CDR3 DNA: TGTGCCAGCCTTGTTTCGACAGGCGGACTAGCGGGGGGACTGAGCTCCTACGAGCAGTACTTC
CDR3 protein: CASLVSTGGLAGGLSSYEQYF

clone size: -
V gene: TRBV4-3
CDR3 length: 15
D gene: TRBD2
J gene: TRBJ2-3
CDR3 DNA: TGCGCCAGCAGCCGGACTAGCGGGGACACAGATACGCAGTATTTT
CDR3 protein: CASSRTSGDTDTQYF

clone size: -
V gene: TRBV4-2
CDR3 length: 17
D gene: -
J gene: TRBJ2-1
CDR3 DNA: TGTGCCAGCAGCCAAGGGGTCGGCAGGCTCAACTACAATGAGCAGTTCTTC
CDR3 protein: CASSQGVGRLNYNEQFF

clone size: -
V gene: TRBV5-1
CDR3 length: 14
D gene: -
J gene: TRBJ2-5
CDR3 DNA: TGCGCCAGCAGCTTCGGGGAAGCCGCGGGGTCCCAGTACTTC
CDR3 protein: CASSFGEAAGSQYF

clone size: -
V gene: TRBV7-2
CDR3 length: 14
D gene: -
J gene: TRBJ2-7
CDR3 DNA: TGTGCCAGCACCGACCGCGTCGGAGTCTACGAGCAGTACTTC
CDR3 protein: CASTDRVGVYEQYF

clone size: -
V gene: TRBV11-2
CDR3 length: 13
D gene: TRBD2
J gene: TRBJ2-3
CDR3 DNA: TGTGCCAGCAGCTGGACTAGATCAGATACGCAGTATTTT
CDR3 protein: CASSWTRSDTQYF

clone size: -
V gene: TRBV6-1
CDR3 length: 15
D gene: -
J gene: TRBJ1-5
CDR3 DNA: TGTGCCAGCAGTGAAGGGGCAGTGAGCAATCAGCCCCAGCATTTT
CDR3 protein: CASSEGAVSNQPQHF

clone size: -
V gene: TRBV9
CDR3 length: 14
D gene: TRBD1
J gene: TRBJ1-2
CDR3 DNA: TGTGCCAGCAGCGTAGGAGGGGGCGGCAGGAGCTACACCTTC
CDR3 protein: CASSVGGGGRSYTF